A selection of T cell receptor beta chains follows, all from one sample in a study of lymphopenia after photon versus proton radiotherapy. Profiling relied on immunoSEQ multiplex PCR, and the TCRdb table lists in-frame clones only, not all of them. The sample has about 30,000 clones; about 86% are singletons. The sequenced sample was peripheral blood, obtained from a patient treated with proton-based radiotherapy. These receptor sequences come from an older woman with cholangiocarcinoma. Some clones in this sample may be carry-over from other donors' samples. Both conserved end residues are part of each CDR3. A D gene is named only where the DNA matches it firmly. The listing skips clone size in some rows; elsewhere it reads once, few, many or a size class.

>TRBV4-1|.|TRBJ2-5|TRBD1
TGCGCCAGCAGCCCGGGGACAGCCCTCTCGGAGACCCAGTACTTC
CASSPGTALSETQYF
>TRBV27|.|TRBJ2-1|TRBD1
TGTGCCAGCAGTTTATCCCTCAGGGGGAGTACGGCTGAGCAGTTCTTC
CASSLSLRGSTAEQFF
>TRBV7-2|.|TRBJ1-4|.
TGTGCCAGCAGCTCACAGGGATCTAATGAAAAACTGTTTTTT
CASSSQGSNEKLFF
>TRBV6-1|.|TRBJ2-7|.
TGTGCCAGCAGCACCTTCTACGAGCAGTACTTC
CASSTFYEQYF
>TRBV6-1|.|TRBJ2-4|TRBD1
TGTGCCACCAGATTAAGGGACAGAAACATTCAGTACTTC
CATRLRDRNIQYF
>TRBV6-5|.|TRBJ2-1|.
TGTGCCAGCAGTTATGTTGGCGGCTCCTACAATGAGCAGTTCTTC
CASSYVGGSYNEQFF
>TRBV5-6|once|TRBJ2-7|.
TGTACCAGCAGCTTGAATGTAGGGGGCGAGCAGTACTTC
CTSSLNVGGEQYF
>TRBV18|.|TRBJ2-2|.
TGTGCCAGCTCACCACCAAACACCGGGGAGCTGTTTTTT
CASSPPNTGELFF
>TRBV7-2|.|TRBJ2-4|TRBD2
TGTGCCAGCAGCTCCTCTAGCGGGAAAAACATTCAGTACTTC
CASSSSSGKNIQYF
>TRBV7-8|.|TRBJ2-1|.
TGTGCCAGCAGCTCCCGGACTGACTCCTACAATGAGCAGTTCTTC
CASSSRTDSYNEQFF
>TRBV19|few|TRBJ2-1|TRBD1
TGTGCCAGTAGAAAGGACAGGGGTGGCAATGAGCAGTTCTTC
CASRKDRGGNEQFF
>TRBV29-1|.|TRBJ2-3|TRBD2
TGCAGCGTCTTACGGGGGGAAGATACGCAGTATTTT
CSVLRGEDTQYF
>TRBV27|.|TRBJ2-3|.
TGTGCCAGCAGTGCCGTCACTCTCCTCACAGATACGCAGTATTTT
CASSAVTLLTDTQYF
>TRBV28|.|TRBJ1-2|.
TGTGCCAGCAGTTCTTGGGATCTTGCCTATGGCTACACCTTC
CASSSWDLAYGYTF
>TRBV5-1|few|TRBJ2-7|TRBD2
TGCGCCAGCAGCTTGCCGAGGCACCTCCCGGAGATAGCGGGAAACCCCTACGAGCAGTACTTC
CASSLPRHLPEIAGNPYEQYF
>TRBV18|.|TRBJ1-1|.
TGTGCCAGCTCACCGATCAGGGGTGGGACTGAAGCTTTCTTT
CASSPIRGGTEAFF
>TRBV27|.|TRBJ2-3|.
TGTGCCAGCAGTTTGCAACGGGATGGTAACTCAGATACGCAGTATTTT
CASSLQRDGNSDTQYF
>TRBV7-3|.|TRBJ1-1|.
TGTGCCAGCAGCTTGCAGGGAGGTGACACTGAAGCTTTCTTT
CASSLQGGDTEAFF
>TRBV7-3|.|TRBJ2-2|.
TGTGCCAGCAGCTTGGGGCTGAACACCGGGGAGCTGTTTTTT
CASSLGLNTGELFF
>TRBV28|once|TRBJ2-7|TRBD2
TGTGCCAGCACTTCTAGCGGGGGGCGATTTCAGGAGCAGTACTTC
CASTSSGGRFQEQYF
>TRBV10-3|.|TRBJ2-7|.
TGTGCCATCAGTGAGAAAAGCTACGAGCAGTACTTC
CAISEKSYEQYF
>TRBV29-1|few|TRBJ1-2|.
TGCAGCGTTGAGTCACAGTCGGATGGCTACACCTTC
CSVESQSDGYTF
>TRBV21-1|.|TRBJ2-2|.
TGTGCCAGCAGCAAATGGGGGACTAGCAATGGGGAGCTGTTTTTT
CASSKWGTSNGELFF
>TRBV7-8|.|TRBJ1-1|.
TGTGCCAGCAGCTTTTACCCTGGACTTAACACTGAAGCTTTCTTT
CASSFYPGLNTEAFF
>TRBV27|.|TRBJ2-1|TRBD2
TGTGCCAGCAGGTTCCTAGCGGGACAATACAATGAGCAGTTCTTC
CASRFLAGQYNEQFF
>TRBV6-5|.|TRBJ2-7|.
TGTGCCAGCAGTTACTCCCTAAACTACGAGCAGTACTTC
CASSYSLNYEQYF
>TRBV4-1|once|TRBJ2-1|.
TGCGCCAGCAGCCAAGAATCCAGGGGCGACAATGAGCAGTTCTTC
CASSQESRGDNEQFF
>TRBV18|.|TRBJ1-6|.
TGTGCCAGCTCACCACAGACAGACTATAATTCACCCCTCCACTTT
CASSPQTDYNSPLHF
>TRBV6-1|.|TRBJ1-5|.
TGTGCCAGCAGTGAAGCGGAGTGGGGTTCGCCCCAGCATTTT
CASSEAEWGSPQHF
>TRBV7-6|.|TRBJ1-5|.
TGTGCCAGCAGCCCGGTTATTGGGGGGCATCAGCCCCAGCATTTT
CASSPVIGGHQPQHF
>TRBV30|.|TRBJ1-4|.
TGTGCCTGGAGTCCGCCTGCGGGGTTTAATGAAAAACTGTTTTTT
CAWSPPAGFNEKLFF
>TRBV18|.|TRBJ1-1|.
TGTGCCAGCTCACAGACCTCCGGAATGGGGGGAGCTTTCTTT
CASSQTSGMGGAFF
>TRBV7-2|.|TRBJ2-7|.
TGTGCCAGCAGCTTAGTAGCGGCGGTGGGGTCCTACGAGCAGTACTTC
CASSLVAAVGSYEQYF
>TRBV7-7|.|TRBJ2-2|.
TGTGCTAGCAGCCCTAACCTACCCCCCGGGGAGCTGTTTTTT
CASSPNLPPGELFF
>TRBV27|.|TRBJ2-7|.
TGTGCCAGCAGTTTATGGGCGCAGGAGTACCACGAGCAGTACTTC
CASSLWAQEYHEQYF
>TRBV6-5|.|TRBJ1-4|TRBD1
TGTGCCAGCAGACTAGGGACAGGGACGGAACTGTTTTTT
CASRLGTGTELFF
>TRBV5-1|.|TRBJ2-7|TRBD1
TGCGCCAGCGCGTCCGGGACAGGGTCCTACGAGCAGTACTTC
CASASGTGSYEQYF
>TRBV6-1|.|TRBJ2-3|.
TGTGCCAGCAGTGGAAAAGCGGTGAGCACAGATACGCAGTATTTT
CASSGKAVSTDTQYF
>TRBV11-3|.|TRBJ1-2|TRBD1
TGTGCCAGCAGCGCAACCGGGACAGGGTCACCCTATGGCTACACCTTC
CASSATGTGSPYGYTF
>TRBV6-5|.|TRBJ1-5|TRBD1
TGTGCCAGCAGTTACTCGGAGGGGGCTCCATTCCCCCAGCATTTT
CASSYSEGAPFPQHF
>TRBV29-1|.|TRBJ1-1|.
TGCAGCGTTGAAGAGAGGAAGAACACTGAAGCTTTCTTT
CSVEERKNTEAFF
>TRBV2|.|TRBJ1-2|.
TGTGCCAGCAACCGGGCGGTTGGCTACACCTTC
CASNRAVGYTF
>TRBV11-2|.|TRBJ2-1|TRBD2
TGTGCCAGCAGCTCCAGCGGGACGATCGCCTACAATGAGCAGTTCTTC
CASSSSGTIAYNEQFF
>TRBV7-2|once|TRBJ2-5|.
TGTGCCAGCAGCTTTAACAAAGGGGCGGAGACCCAGTACTTC
CASSFNKGAETQYF
>TRBV11-2|.|TRBJ2-7|TRBD1
TGTGCCAGCAGCCGCCTGCGGACAGGGATCAACGAGCAGTACTTC
CASSRLRTGINEQYF
>TRBV10-1|.|TRBJ1-1|.
TGCGCCAGCAGTGAGAGGGGCCAGGGTCGAGCTTTCTTT
CASSERGQGRAFF
>TRBV7-2|.|TRBJ2-5|.
TGTGCCAGCAGCCTAACCTCGACAGTAGAAAGGACCCAGTACTTC
CASSLTSTVERTQYF
>TRBV5-6|.|TRBJ2-3|.
TGTGCCAGCAGCGTAACCCGGGGCACGGATACGCAGTATTTT
CASSVTRGTDTQYF
>TRBV9|once|TRBJ1-3|.
TGTGCCAGCAGCGTAGGGGTGGGAAACACCATATATTTT
CASSVGVGNTIYF
>TRBV18|.|TRBJ2-5|.
TGTGCCAGCTCACCTGGGACGAAAGAGACCCAGTACTTC
CASSPGTKETQYF
>TRBV5-1|few|TRBJ1-1|.
TGCGCCAGCAGCTACACCACAGGTGAATACACTGAAGCTTTCTTT
CASSYTTGEYTEAFF
>TRBV18|once|TRBJ1-1|TRBD1
TGTGCCAGCTCAATGGGACAGGGGGCCGCCGTGAACACTGAAGCTTTCTTT
CASSMGQGAAVNTEAFF
>TRBV2|.|TRBJ2-6|.
TGTGCCAGCACACAAACAACATCTGGGGCCAACGTCCTGACTTTC
CASTQTTSGANVLTF
>TRBV4-2|many|TRBJ1-2|.
TGTGCCAGCAGCCAAGCTCTTGAGGGGTTGGAGGGCTACACCTTC
CASSQALEGLEGYTF
>TRBV4-2|.|TRBJ2-7|TRBD2
TGTGCCAGCAGCCCCCTAAGGTCTAGCGGGGGGGACTACGAGCAGTACTTC
CASSPLRSSGGDYEQYF
>TRBV19|.|TRBJ2-1|TRBD2
TGTGCCAGTAGTACAGGACTAGCGGGGGGGCTTGCCTACAATGAGCAGTTCTTC
CASSTGLAGGLAYNEQFF